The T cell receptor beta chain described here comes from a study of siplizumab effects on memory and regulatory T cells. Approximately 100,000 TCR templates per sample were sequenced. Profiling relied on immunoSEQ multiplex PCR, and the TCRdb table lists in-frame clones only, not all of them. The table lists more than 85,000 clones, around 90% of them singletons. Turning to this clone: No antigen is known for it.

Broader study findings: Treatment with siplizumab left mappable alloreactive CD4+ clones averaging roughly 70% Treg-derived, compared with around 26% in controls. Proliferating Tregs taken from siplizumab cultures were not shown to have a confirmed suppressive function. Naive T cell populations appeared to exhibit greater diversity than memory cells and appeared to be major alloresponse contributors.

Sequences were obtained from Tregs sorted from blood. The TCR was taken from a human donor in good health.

CDR3 sequence (DNA): TGTGCCAGCAGCCTCAGACTAGCGGGAGTCTACGAGCAGTACTTC. Residues: CASSLRLAGVYEQYF. The V call is TRBV11-2, the J call TRBJ2-7, with 12 bases identical to TRBD2. J was trimmed by 3 bases and V by 5 bases; bases with no gene match: 5. This CDR3 contains 15 residues. In germline, CDR1 is SGHAT, CDR2 FQNNGV.